These 26 T cell receptor beta chains came from one sample sequenced in a study of blood T cell repertoires in COVID-19. Method: immunoSEQ multiplex PCR; TCRdb's copy keeps in-frame clones and lacks some. The data show over 250,000 clones, 80% to 90% seen once. What was sequenced was peripheral blood. The source of these receptors is a woman aged 70-85 years with acute or convalescent COVID-19.

V is TRBV18 and J is TRBJ2-4; TRBD1 agrees at 9 bases. The CDR3 has 14 residues. Trimming removed 5 bases from V and 6 bases from J; junction bases left unmatched: 5. The germline CDR1 and CDR2 sequences are KGHSH and LQKENI. The CDR3 DNA reads as TGTGCCAGCTCAACTGGGACAGGGAGAAACATTCAGTACTTC. Residues: CASSTGTGRNIQYF. Full variable domain (missing parts from reference TRBV18 and TRBJ2-4): NAGVMQNPRHLVRRRGQEARLRCSPMKGHSHVYWYRQLPEEGLKFMVYLQKENIIDESGMPKERFSAEFPKEGPSILRIQQVVRGDSAAYFCASSTGTGRNIQYFGAGTRLSVL.

The V and J genes are TRBV24-1 and TRBJ2-2; TRBD1 might be the D (6 bases). Germline-derived CDR1 and CDR2 are KGHDR and SFDVKD. This CDR3 region has 14 residues. Between the trimmed V and J ends, which lost 7 bases and 3 bases, there was a span of 11 bases. In nucleotides, the CDR3 is TGTGCCACCAGCCCCGGGACATACACCGGGGAGCTGTTTTTT. Protein: CATSPGTYTGELFF.

The chain joins TRBV29-1 to TRBJ1-5; weak D call: TRBD1 (6 bases). CDR3 size: 13 residues. CDR1 and CDR2 (germline): SQVTM, ANQGSEA. The V and J ends lost 5 bases and 7 bases respectively, with 15 bases between them. This chain's CDR3 is CSVLTGMEQPQHF. The CDR3, as DNA: TGCAGCGTTCTTACAGGGATGGAACAGCCCCAGCATTTT.

This chain links TRBV4-2 with TRBJ2-3; 7 nucleotides line up with TRBD2. The germline V gene has CDR1 LGHNA and CDR2 YNFKEQ. V lost 3 bases and J lost 5; bases outside the gene matches: 5. The CDR3 consists of 14 residues. CDR3 sequence reads: CASSQPGLRDTQYF. As DNA, the CDR3 is TGTGCCAGCAGCCAGCCGGGACTAAGAGATACGCAGTATTTT.

V and J are TRBV5-4 and TRBJ2-2; D is unclear. Trimming took off 1 base at V and 6 bases at J, with 13 bases between the two ends. CDR1 and CDR2 from the germline V gene are SGHNT and YYREEE (reference sequence). CDR3 length: 15 residues. The CDR3 region is CASSLSTRLPGELFF. The CDR3 nucleotides read TGTGCCAGCAGCTTGAGTACGCGACTGCCCGGGGAGCTGTTTTTT.

The gene calls are TRBV5-1 and TRBJ1-1; D is possibly TRBD1 (6 bases). Between the trimmed V and J ends, which lost 0 bases and 4 bases, there was a span of 13 bases. The CDR3 has 15 amino acids. Per germline, CDR1 SGHRS and CDR2 YFSETQ. CDR3 in amino acids: CASSLGTAGRTEAFF. CDR3 DNA sequence: TGCGCCAGCAGCTTGGGGACAGCGGGGCGCACTGAAGCTTTCTTT.

This chain uses TRBV10-3 with TRBJ2-3, with D possibly matching TRBD1 (5 bases). V lost 7 bases, J lost 4 bases, and 15 bases lay in between. Germline V gene sequence: CDR1 ENHRY, CDR2 SYGVKD. This CDR3 comprises 14 residues. For the CDR3, the DNA is TGTGCCATCACTGAAGGGGTTGGAGCAGATACGCAGTATTTT. It is translated as CAITEGVGADTQYF.

This chain joins TRBV7-2 and TRBJ2-1; D unclear. Germline V CDR1 and CDR2: SGHTA, FQGNSA. This CDR3 contains 12 residues. Trimming took off 5 bases at V and 4 bases at J, with 6 bases between the two ends. In DNA, the CDR3 is TGTGCCAGCAGCGCCCGGTACAATGAGCAGTTCTTC. As protein: CASSARYNEQFF.

The chain recombines TRBV5-1 with TRBJ2-5, with D uncertain. The V gene lost 4 bases and the J gene lost 4 bases, with 14 bases spanning the gap. This CDR3 contains 14 residues. Looked up from germline, CDR1 is SGHRS and CDR2 is YFSETQ. The CDR3 coding sequence is TGCGCCAGCAGCACGCTCAGTTCCCCAGAGACCCAGTACTTC. It yields the protein CASSTLSSPETQYF.

The chain uses TRBV2 and TRBJ2-1; 9 bases agree with TRBD1. The V gene's germline CDR1 is SNHLY and CDR2 FYNNEI. J was trimmed by 7 bases and V by 2 bases; bases with no gene match: 9. This CDR3 is 16 amino acids long. CDR3 sequence reads: CASSEYGTGSRNEQFF. In nucleotides, the CDR3 is TGTGCCAGCAGTGAATATGGGACAGGGAGTCGAAATGAGCAGTTCTTC.

The chain combines TRBV27 with TRBJ2-1; maybe TRBD1 (7 bases). V was trimmed by 2 bases and J by 8 bases, leaving 16 bases between them. The CDR3 contains 15 residues. CDR1 MNHEY and CDR2 SMNVEV come from the germline V gene (reference sequence). The CDR3 DNA reads TGTGCCAGCAGTTTAAGGAGGGGGCAAAGGGATGAGCAGTTCTTC. Translation gives CASSLRRGQRDEQFF.

This clone was seen a handful of times. The chain links TRBV15 to TRBJ1-3; D gene uncertain. V was clipped by 0 bases and J by 6 bases, with 9 bases between them. This CDR3 is built from 14 residues. The germline V gene has CDR1 LNHNV and CDR2 YYDKDF (reference sequence). As DNA, the CDR3 is TGTGCCACCAGCAGAGATCTAGTGGCAAACACCATATATTTT. This gives the protein CATSRDLVANTIYF.

The gene calls are TRBV10-3 and TRBJ1-5; D might be TRBD1 (5 bases). Germline-derived CDR1 and CDR2 are ENHRY and SYGVKD. V dropped 7 bases and J dropped 0 bases, with 7 bases sitting between them. The CDR3 contains 13 residues. The CDR3 coding sequence is TGTGCCATCAAAGGGGATAGCAATCAGCCCCAGCATTTT. Residues: CAIKGDSNQPQHF.

This clone was seen only a few times. Additional DNA sequences in this sample encode the identical CDR3. The chain employs TRBV6-6 and TRBJ1-6; a possible D gene is TRBD1 (5 bases). The CDR3 sequence is 14 residues long. Germline-derived CDR1 and CDR2 are MNHNY and SVGAGI (reference sequence). V was clipped by 0 bases and J by 10 bases, with 10 bases between them. CDR3 nucleotide sequence: TGTGCCAGCAGTTACTCTGGCCAGGGATCACCCCTCCACTTT. It translates to CASSYSGQGSPLHF.

The chain has TRBV2 and TRBJ2-3; D gene uncertain. Germline CDR1 is SNHLY and CDR2 is FYNNEI. The CDR3 spans 13 residues. Between the trimmed V and J ends, which lost 3 bases and 6 bases, there was a span of 10 bases. The CDR3 sequence is CASSDRLGDTQYF. The DNA for the CDR3 is TGTGCCAGCAGTGATCGACTTGGGGATACGCAGTATTTT.

The chain couples TRBV18 to TRBJ2-1; 8 positions match TRBD1. CDR1 is KGHSH, CDR2 LQKENI, per germline. The CDR3 totals 15 residues. Trimming took 3 bases from V and 9 from J; bases not matched to a gene: 10. The CDR3 sequence: CASSPAGGRGGEQFF. The CDR3 DNA reads as TGTGCCAGCTCACCTGCAGGGGGCCGAGGTGGTGAGCAGTTCTTC.

J is TRBJ2-2 and V is TRBV20-1; 8 bases align to TRBD1. Germline assignment: CDR1 DFQATT and CDR2 SNEGSKA (reference sequence). The length of the CDR3 is 15 residues. V lost 3 bases and J lost 6; bases outside the gene matches: 9. The CDR3 DNA follows: TGCAGTGCTAGTCCCCGGACAGGGATGCCCGGGGAGCTGTTTTTT. Its translation is CSASPRTGMPGELFF.

The J gene is TRBJ2-5, the V gene TRBV29-1, with D maybe TRBD1 (6 bases). Per germline, CDR1 SQVTM and CDR2 ANQGSEA. The germline V and J ends were trimmed by 7 bases and 5 bases, with 11 bases remaining between them. CDR3 length: 11 residues. The CDR3, as DNA: TGCAGCGGCGTGAGGGGGGAGACCCAGTACTTC. Its protein is CSGVRGETQYF.

The rearrangement links TRBV10-2 to TRBJ1-1; D not certain. CDR1 is WSHSY and CDR2 is SAAADI in the germline V gene. Deletions cut 6 bases from V and 8 bases from J, with 22 bases between. The CDR3 contains 15 residues. The CDR3, as DNA: TGCGCCAGCAGCAAAGGACCGAGGGCGGGGTGGGAAGCTTTCTTT. Amino acids: CASSKGPRAGWEAFF.

V and J are TRBV27 and TRBJ2-7; TRBD2 is a possible D gene (5 bases). Germline V gene sequence: CDR1 MNHEY, CDR2 SMNVEV (reference sequence). Trimming cost V 0 bases and J 9 bases, with 18 bases left between them. The CDR3 totals 15 residues. The CDR3 loop reads CASSLSSGRPTGQYF. The CDR3 DNA reads as TGTGCCAGCAGTTTATCGAGCGGCCGCCCAACTGGGCAGTACTTC.

Worth noting for this clone: The sample carries other DNA sequences with the same CDR3. The chain carries TRBV12-3 or TRBV12-4 and TRBJ1-2; maybe TRBD1 (6 bases). CDR3 length equals 13 residues. Trimming took 3 bases from V and 3 from J, leaving 8 bases between them. CDR3 residues: CASSLAGDYGYTF. Written as DNA, the CDR3 is TGTGCCAGCAGTTTGGCAGGGGACTATGGCTACACCTTC.

J is TRBJ1-1 and V is TRBV25-1, with no clear D. This CDR3 spans 11 amino acids. CDR1 is MGHDK and CDR2 is SYGVNS in the germline V gene. The V end lost 4 bases, the J end lost 5 bases, and 5 bases lay between the germline ends. Here the CDR3 reads CASSGHTEAFF. For the CDR3, the DNA is TGTGCCAGCAGTGGTCATACTGAAGCTTTCTTT. Full variable domain (remainder filled in from reference TRBV25-1 and TRBJ1-1): EADIYQTPRYLVIGTGKKITLECSQTMGHDKMYWYQQDPGMELHLIHYSYGVNSTEKGDLSSESTVSRIRTEHFPLTLESARPSHTSQYLCASSGHTEAFFGQGTRLTVV.

This chain uses TRBV2 with TRBJ2-1, with 9 bases fitting TRBD2. Germline loops: CDR1 SNHLY, CDR2 FYNNEI. The CDR3 is made up of 15 amino acids. After removal of 8 bases from V and 5 bases from J, the junction contained 10 bases not matched to a gene. The CDR3 coding sequence is TGTGCCAGCGCGCGCGAAGAGCGGGGGGACAATGAGCAGTTCTTC. The encoded protein is CASAREERGDNEQFF.

DNA of the CDR3: TGTGCCAGTAGGCGGGCCTCCTACAATGAGCAGTTCTTC. Its translation is CASRRASYNEQFF. The J gene is TRBJ2-1, the V gene TRBV19; TRBD2 is a possible D gene (5 bases). The CDR3 has 13 amino acids. V was clipped by 6 bases and J by 0 bases, with 6 bases between them. Germline CDR1 LNHDA, CDR2 SQIVND (reference sequence).

A remark on this clone: Other DNA sequences within the sample encode an identical CDR3. V is TRBV29-1 and J is TRBJ1-1; D remains ambiguous. V dropped 6 bases and J dropped 10 bases, with 6 bases sitting between them. The CDR3 runs 8 residues. Germline CDR1 and CDR2: SQVTM and ANQGSEA. For the CDR3, the DNA is TGCAGCGTCACCGGAGCTTTCTTT. Its protein is CSVTGAFF.

The rearrangement links TRBV5-1 to TRBJ2-3, with 10 bases fitting TRBD2. J was trimmed by 5 bases and V by 4 bases; bases with no gene match: 10. The CDR3 length is 16 residues. CDR1 is SGHRS, CDR2 YFSETQ, per germline. The CDR3 spells CASSGAPAGGGDTQYF. The DNA for the CDR3 is TGCGCCAGCAGCGGGGCCCCAGCGGGAGGGGGAGATACGCAGTATTTT.